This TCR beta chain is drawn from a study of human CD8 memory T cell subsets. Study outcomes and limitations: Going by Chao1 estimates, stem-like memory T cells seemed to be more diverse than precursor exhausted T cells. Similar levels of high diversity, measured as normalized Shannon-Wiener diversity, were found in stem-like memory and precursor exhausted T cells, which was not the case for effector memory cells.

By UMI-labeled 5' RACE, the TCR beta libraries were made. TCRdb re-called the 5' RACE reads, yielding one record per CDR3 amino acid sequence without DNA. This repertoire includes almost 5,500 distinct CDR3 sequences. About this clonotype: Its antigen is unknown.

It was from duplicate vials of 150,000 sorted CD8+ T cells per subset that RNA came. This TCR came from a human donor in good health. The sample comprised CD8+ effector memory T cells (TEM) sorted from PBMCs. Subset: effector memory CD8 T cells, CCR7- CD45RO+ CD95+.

The CDR3 sequence: CASSKAWLGQETQYF. The rearrangement links TRBV27 to TRBJ2-5. This CDR3 region has 15 residues. In germline, CDR1 is MNHEY, CDR2 SMNVEV (reference sequence).